The 9 T cell receptor beta chains in this list originate from one sample, sequenced in a study of blood T cells in healthy people across ages. Through a sample-barcoded 5' primer and a J-beta primer mix, a second PCR was run for roughly 7 to 11 cycles. Via MiXCR, TCRdb re-called the 5' RACE reads, giving one row per CDR3 protein. The top ten clones hold 30% to 40% of a sample with hundreds of thousands of distinct CDR3 sequences, about 54% of them seen once. Specimen: blood. These receptors were obtained from a man between 60 and 70 years old in good health.

CDR3 sequence reads: CASSLTRRASNEKLFF. In DNA, the CDR3 is TGTGCCAGCAGTTTGACGCGTCGGGCCTCTAATGAAAAACTGTTTTTT. The V call is TRBV27, the J call TRBJ1-4; the D is unclear. Germline-derived CDR1 and CDR2 are MNHEY and SMNVEV (reference sequence). The CDR3 is 16 residues long. Between the trimmed V and J ends, which lost 3 bases and 3 bases, there was a span of 14 bases. Drawing the rest from reference TRBV27 and TRBJ1-4, the complete variable domain is EAQVTQNPRYLITVTGKKLTVTCSQNMNHEYMSWYRQDPGLGLRQIYYSMNVEVTDKGDVPEGYKVSRKEKRNFPLILESPSPNQTSLYFCASSLTRRASNEKLFFGSGTQLSVL.

This sequence joins TRBV5-5 and TRBJ1-2; 9 positions agree with TRBD1. There are 15 residues in the CDR3. V lost 4 bases, J lost 3 bases, and 7 bases stayed unmatched. The V gene's germline CDR1 is SGHKS and CDR2 YYEKEE (reference sequence). CDR3 protein: CASSPGQGRDYGYTF. Written as DNA, the CDR3 is TGTGCCAGCAGCCCTGGACAGGGGAGGGACTATGGCTACACCTTC.

The chain couples TRBV18 to TRBJ2-3; perhaps D is TRBD1 or TRBD2 (7 bases each). The CDR3 consists of 14 residues. Germline CDR1 reads KGHSH; CDR2 reads LQKENI. Trimming took 6 bases from V and 5 from J, leaving 15 bases between them. The CDR3 DNA reads TGTGCCAGCTCGCCCCAGGGGGGGCGAGATACGCAGTATTTT. This gives the protein CASSPQGGRDTQYF.

The V gene is TRBV7-2, the J gene TRBJ2-1; TRBD2 matches 11 bases. Germline loops: CDR1 SGHTA, CDR2 FQGNSA. Unmatched junction bases numbered 7, after V lost 5 bases and J lost 7 bases. This CDR3 contains 15 residues. The CDR3: CASSASGGFPNEQFF. DNA for the CDR3: TGTGCCAGCAGCGCTAGCGGGGGGTTCCCTAATGAGCAGTTCTTC.

The rearrangement joins TRBV7-9 to TRBJ2-3; D is perhaps TRBD2 (7 bases). CDR3 size: 15 residues. The germline V gene has CDR1 SEHNR and CDR2 FQNEAQ (reference sequence). Trimming shortened V by 4 bases and J by 3 bases, and 14 bases separated the two germline ends. CDR3 in amino acids: CASSSPGEGTDTQYF. The CDR3 DNA is TGTGCCAGCAGCTCCCCAGGGGAGGGGACAGATACGCAGTATTTT.

The rearrangement uses TRBV7-9 and TRBJ2-2; D call uncertain. Germline V gene lookup returns CDR1 SEHNR and CDR2 FQNEAQ (reference sequence). The CDR3 is 15 residues long. Trimming removed 4 bases at V and 2 bases at J, with 11 bases between. CDR3 DNA: TGTGCCAGCAGCTCACGTGCCGGAAACACCGGGGAGCTGTTTTTT. Its translation is CASSSRAGNTGELFF.

Regarding this clonotype: Sequence at one end of the junction differs from germline and may be a read error. V is TRBV7-9 and J is TRBJ2-3, with 9 bases fitting TRBD2. Germline assignment: CDR1 SEHNR and CDR2 FQNEAQ (reference sequence). This CDR3 comprises 16 residues. CDR3 region: CASTLPAGGSEDMQYF. The CDR3 nucleotides are TGTGCCAGCACCCTCCCCGCGGGGGGGTCGGAAGATATGCAGTATTTT. The full variable domain, with the rest looked up from reference TRBV7-9 and TRBJ2-3, is DTGVSQNPRHKITKRGQNVTFRCDPISEHNRLYWYRQTLGQGPEFLTYFQNEAQLEKSRLLSDRFSAERPKGSFSTLEIQRTEQGDSAMYLCASTLPAGGSEDMQYFGPGTRLTVL.

The V call is TRBV3-1, the J call TRBJ1-2; D is perhaps TRBD1 (5 bases). The CDR3 contains 14 residues. V was trimmed by 4 bases and J by 4 bases, leaving 13 bases between them. The germline CDR1 and CDR2 sequences are LGHDT and YNNKEL (reference sequence). CDR3: CASSPTLGAYGYTF. The CDR3 DNA reads as TGTGCCAGCAGCCCCACCCTAGGGGCCTATGGCTACACCTTC.

The V call is TRBV7-2, the J call TRBJ2-7; 7 bases are shared with TRBD1. This CDR3 contains 15 residues. Germline V lookup: CDR1 SGHTA, CDR2 FQGNSA. J gave up 3 bases and V 5 bases, and 10 bases lay outside the gene matches. The CDR3 DNA is TGTGCCAGCAGCCCGACCGGGACAGCCTTCTACGAGCAGTACTTC. It codes for CASSPTGTAFYEQYF.